This entry lists 30 T cell receptor beta chains sequenced from one sample in a study of blood T cell repertoires in COVID-19. Profiled with immunoSEQ multiplex PCR; TCRdb holds only in-frame clones, not every one. The table lists just over 150,000 clones, around 80% of them singletons, with about 20% in the top ten. Sequenced: peripheral blood. These receptors were collected from a woman older than 75 with acute or convalescent COVID-19.

The chain recombines TRBV4-1 with TRBJ2-3; possibly TRBD2 for D (5 bases). The CDR3 has 16 amino acids. Between the trimmed V and J ends, which lost 5 bases and 0 bases, there was a span of 15 bases. The germline gives CDR1 MGHRA, CDR2 YSYEKL. The CDR3 spells CASSFRGFPSTDTQYF. DNA for the CDR3: TGCGCCAGCAGCTTCCGGGGTTTTCCTAGCACAGATACGCAGTATTTT.

The chain combines TRBV7-6 with TRBJ1-2, with TRBD1 matching 9 bases. Germline values: CDR1 SGHVS, CDR2 FNYEAQ. Trimming removed 1 base from V and 5 bases from J; junction bases left unmatched: 8. The length of the CDR3 is 16 residues. CDR3 region: CASSLEEGQGWYGYTF. The CDR3 DNA sequence: TGTGCCAGCAGCTTAGAAGAGGGACAGGGTTGGTATGGCTACACCTTC. Based on the CDR3 plus reference TRBV7-6 and TRBJ1-2, the full variable domain is GAGVSQSPRYKVTKRGQDVALRCDPISGHVSLYWYRQALGQGPEFLTYFNYEAQQDKSGLPNDRFSAERPEGSISTLTIQRTEQRDSAMYRCASSLEEGQGWYGYTFGSGTRLTVV.

The V and J genes are TRBV6-1 and TRBJ2-1; 11 nucleotides agree with TRBD2. Germline CDR1 is MNHNS and CDR2 is SASEGT. The J segment lost 6 bases and the V segment lost 4 bases, leaving 20 bases of the junction unmatched. This CDR3 comprises 20 residues. The CDR3 nucleotides are TGTGCCAGCAGTGGCAAAACTAGCGGGAGTATATGGTTGGAGGGCAATGAGCAGTTCTTC. Amino acids: CASSGKTSGSIWLEGNEQFF.

The gene calls are TRBV4-1 and TRBJ1-2; 10 bases agree with TRBD1. Germline V gene sequence: CDR1 MGHRA, CDR2 YSYEKL. CDR3 length equals 15 residues. Trimming removed 2 bases from V and 6 bases from J; junction bases left unmatched: 6. The CDR3 protein is CASSQIGQGVDGYTF. CDR3 nucleotide sequence: TGCGCCAGCAGCCAAATCGGACAGGGGGTCGATGGCTACACCTTC.

This clone was detected once. The chain is built from TRBV3-1 (or the pseudogene TRBV3-2) and TRBJ1-1, with D uncertain. The germline V gene has CDR1 LGHDT and CDR2 YNNKEL (reference sequence). V dropped 0 bases and J dropped 1 base, with 21 bases sitting between them. The CDR3 spans 19 residues. The CDR3 region is CASSQEERRRESANTEAFF. CDR3 sequence (DNA): TGTGCCAGCAGCCAAGAAGAGAGACGCCGGGAGTCCGCGAACACTGAAGCTTTCTTT.

This clone was observed a single time. The J gene is TRBJ2-7, the V gene TRBV18; 9 bases are shared with TRBD2. This CDR3 has 16 amino acids. Germline values: CDR1 KGHSH, CDR2 LQKENI. The V segment lost 3 bases and the J segment 6 bases; nucleotides outside the gene matches: 12. CDR3 residues: CASSPLAGATAGEQYF. In nucleotides, the CDR3 is TGTGCCAGCTCACCCTTAGCGGGAGCAACCGCGGGCGAGCAGTACTTC.

A single count supports this clone. The V and J genes are TRBV6-5 and TRBJ2-3, with TRBD2 as a possible D gene (6 bases). Germline V CDR1 and CDR2: MNHEY, SVGAGI. V was pared by 3 bases and J by 2 bases, with 12 bases between. This CDR3 spans 15 amino acids. Written as DNA, the CDR3 is TGTGCCAGCAGTTATAGAGGGCGGGACACAGATACGCAGTATTTT. Encoded protein: CASSYRGRDTDTQYF.

The rearrangement uses TRBV29-1 and TRBJ1-2, with 7 positions matching TRBD1. Germline CDR1 and CDR2: SQVTM and ANQGSEA. CDR3 size: 14 residues. Unmatched junction bases numbered 11, after V lost 4 bases and J lost 6 bases. CDR3 in amino acids: CSVVSGRGMNGYTF. The CDR3 DNA is TGCAGCGTTGTTTCTGGCAGGGGGATGAATGGCTACACCTTC.

The chain carries TRBV5-6 and TRBJ2-7, with 12 bases fitting TRBD2. This CDR3 is built from 13 residues. Germline trimming cut 5 bases from V and 3 bases from J; bases unmatched to any gene: 0. From germline, CDR1 is SGHDT and CDR2 YYEEEE. This CDR3 is CASRGLAGYEQYF. The CDR3, as DNA: TGTGCCAGCAGGGGACTAGCGGGCTACGAGCAGTACTTC.

The rearrangement links TRBV6-5 to TRBJ2-7, with 8 bases fitting TRBD1. The CDR3 loop spans 15 amino acids. V lost 0 bases and J lost 3; bases outside the gene matches: 4. Germline-derived CDR1 and CDR2 are MNHEY and SVGAGI. The CDR3 bases are TGTGCCAGCAGTTACTCTCTGGGACAGGACTACGAGCAGTACTTC. Translated: CASSYSLGQDYEQYF.

The V gene is TRBV5-1, the J gene TRBJ2-3, with TRBD2 matching 14 bases. CDR3 length: 18 residues. With V trimmed by 4 bases and J by 4 bases, 11 bases remained unmatched. The V gene's germline CDR1 is SGHRS and CDR2 YFSETQ. CDR3 residues: CASSSEYGTSGSADTQYF. CDR3 DNA: TGCGCCAGCAGCAGCGAATACGGGACTAGCGGGAGTGCAGATACGCAGTATTTT.

The CDR3 coding sequence is TGTGCCAGCCAGCAACGCGGACAGGGCTCCTACGAGCAGTACTTC. Protein sequence: CASQQRGQGSYEQYF. The chain carries TRBV27 and TRBJ2-7, with 8 bases fitting TRBD1. This CDR3 is 15 amino acids long. With V trimmed by 8 bases and J by 0 bases, 9 bases remained unmatched. The germline V gene encodes CDR1 MNHEY and CDR2 SMNVEV (reference sequence).

This chain uses TRBV3-1 (or the pseudogene TRBV3-2) with TRBJ2-5; weak D call: TRBD2 (6 bases). V lost 4 bases and J 4 bases, leaving 16 bases between the germline ends. The CDR3 length is 15 residues. Germline CDR1 reads LGHDT; CDR2 reads YNNKEL (reference sequence). The CDR3 DNA reads TGTGCCAGCAGCCCAGGGCGGGAAGGGCGAGAGACCCAGTACTTC. Translating it yields CASSPGREGRETQYF.

The sample holds a few counts of this clone. This chain connects TRBV25-1 to TRBJ1-4; weak D call: TRBD1 (5 bases). Germline lookup yields CDR1 MGHDK and CDR2 SYGVNS. Trimming stripped 7 bases from V and 8 bases from J, with 17 bases between. This CDR3 has 14 residues. The DNA of the CDR3 is TGTGCCAGCACCTGGGGGGGTCTCCAGGAAAAACTGTTTTTT. Protein product: CASTWGGLQEKLFF.

The genes are TRBV28 and TRBJ1-1; D is undetermined. Germline V CDR1 and CDR2: MDHEN, SYDVKM. The CDR3 has 11 residues. Deletions cut 11 bases from V and 1 base from J, with 8 bases between. The CDR3 spells CASEENTEAFF. As DNA, the CDR3 is TGTGCCTCGGAGGAGAACACTGAAGCTTTCTTT.

The CDR3 DNA follows: TGTGCCAGCAGCTTACTGGTGACAGGTCTGAATATAGCTGAAGCTTTCTTT. Residues: CASSLLVTGLNIAEAFF. The chain couples TRBV7-9 to TRBJ1-1; the D gene is possibly TRBD1 (6 bases). The V end was cut by 2 bases, the J end by 6 bases, with 22 bases between. The CDR3 loop spans 17 amino acids. From germline, CDR1 is SEHNR and CDR2 FQNEAQ (reference sequence).

V gene TRBV25-1 combines with J gene TRBJ1-5; D is unclear. V was trimmed by 5 bases and J by 2 bases, leaving 4 bases between them. The CDR3 totals 12 residues. CDR1 is MGHDK, CDR2 SYGVNS, per germline. The chain's CDR3 is CASSRGNQPQHF. In nucleotides, the CDR3 is TGTGCCAGCAGTCGGGGCAATCAGCCCCAGCATTTT.

The chain carries TRBV9 and TRBJ2-1, with 10 bases aligning to TRBD2. After removal of 6 bases from V and 0 bases from J, the junction contained 9 bases not matched to a gene. This CDR3 spans 17 amino acids. Germline loops: CDR1 SGDLS, CDR2 YYNGEE. The CDR3 bases are TGTGCCAGCAATCCTAGCGGGGGTCCCACCTCCTACAATGAGCAGTTCTTC. Translation: CASNPSGGPTSYNEQFF. The variable domain in full, with the rest retrieved from reference TRBV9 and TRBJ2-1, is DSGVTQTPKHLITATGQRVTLRCSPRSGDLSVYWYQQSLDQGLQFLIQYYNGEERAKGNILERFSAQQFPDLHSELNLSSLELGDSALYFCASNPSGGPTSYNEQFFGPGTRLTVL.

This sequence joins TRBV5-1 and TRBJ2-1; the match to TRBD2 covers 11 bases. The germline gives CDR1 SGHRS, CDR2 YFSETQ. Trimming at V came to 3 bases and at J to 3 bases, leaving 5 bases not matched to a gene. The CDR3 has 16 amino acids. CDR3 sequence reads: CASSYTSGSYYNEQFF. The CDR3 DNA reads TGCGCCAGCAGCTATACTAGCGGGAGCTACTACAATGAGCAGTTCTTC.

The rearrangement uses TRBV7-2 and TRBJ1-5; 11 bases match TRBD1. The CDR3 has 16 residues. J lost 5 bases, V lost 4 bases, and 7 bases had no gene match. The germline gives CDR1 SGHTA, CDR2 FQGNSA. CDR3 nucleotides: TGTGCCAGCAGCTCTGGAGGGACAGGGGGTTATCAGCCCCAGCATTTT. Residues: CASSSGGTGGYQPQHF.

The chain joins TRBV11-3 to TRBJ2-7; D remains ambiguous. The CDR3 sequence is 13 residues long. CDR1 is SGHNT, CDR2 YENEEA, per germline. Trimming stripped 1 base from V and 4 bases from J, with 8 bases between. The CDR3 coding sequence is TGTGCCAGCAGCTTAGGTTTGGAGTACGAGCAGTACTTC. It specifies CASSLGLEYEQYF.

The chain couples TRBV3-1 (or the pseudogene TRBV3-2) to TRBJ2-7; 9 bases map to TRBD2. J gave up 5 bases and V 5 bases, and 13 bases lay outside the gene matches. Germline V lookup: CDR1 LGHDT, CDR2 YNNKEL (reference sequence). CDR3 length: 16 amino acids. CDR3 DNA: TGTGCCAGCAGCTCGCTAGCGGGATACCCCGCCGACGAGCAGTACTTC. It translates to CASSSLAGYPADEQYF.

The chain links TRBV7-2 to TRBJ2-1; D gene unclear. In germline, CDR1 is SGHTA, CDR2 FQGNSA. This CDR3 is built from 11 residues. With 5 bases removed from V and 9 bases from J, the gap between germline ends came to 8 bases. The CDR3 region is CASSLRSEQFF. The CDR3 DNA reads as TGTGCCAGCAGCCTACGAAGTGAGCAGTTCTTC.

This rearrangement joins TRBV6-5 to TRBJ2-7; 8 nucleotides line up with TRBD1. Germline CDR1 and CDR2: MNHEY and SVGAGI. The V segment lost 11 bases and the J segment 5 bases; nucleotides outside the gene matches: 17. The CDR3 is 15 amino acids. This CDR3 is CACSGVLRGLNEQYF. The CDR3 DNA reads as TGTGCCTGCTCAGGCGTCCTCAGGGGGCTAAACGAGCAGTACTTC.

The gene calls are TRBV5-6 and TRBJ1-5; 9 bases are shared with TRBD1. V lost 3 bases to trimming and J lost 1 base; unmatched junction nucleotides: 11. Per the germline V gene, CDR1 is SGHDT and CDR2 is YYEEEE. CDR3 length: 18 amino acids. The chain's CDR3 is CASSSPGQGYQSNQPQHF. CDR3 nucleotide sequence: TGTGCCAGCAGCTCTCCGGGACAGGGATACCAAAGCAATCAGCCCCAGCATTTT.

CDR3 coding DNA: TGTGCCAGCAGTATCACCAACACCAATCAGCCCCAGCATTTT. Translation gives CASSITNTNQPQHF. The genes are TRBV6-5 and TRBJ1-5; D uncertain. Per germline, CDR1 MNHEY and CDR2 SVGAGI. The CDR3 has 14 residues. V dropped 5 bases and J dropped 3 bases, with 11 bases sitting between them.

This chain connects TRBV5-4 to TRBJ1-2; possible D gene TRBD1, 5 bases. This CDR3 comprises 14 residues. V gave up 4 bases and J gave up 0 bases, with 10 bases separating them. The germline gives CDR1 SGHNT, CDR2 YYREEE (reference sequence). CDR3 DNA sequence: TGTGCCAGCAGCCTCGGGGGTGCTAACTATGGCTACACCTTC. It yields the protein CASSLGGANYGYTF.

The chain uses TRBV3-1 (or the pseudogene TRBV3-2) and TRBJ1-1; D is ambiguous. CDR1 LGHDT and CDR2 YNNKEL come from the germline V gene (reference sequence). The length of the CDR3 is 12 residues. The V end lost 0 bases, the J end lost 8 bases, and 7 bases lay between the germline ends. The CDR3 bases are TGTGCCAGCAGCCAAGATAGAGGGGAAGCTTTCTTT. This sequence encodes CASSQDRGEAFF.

The chain combines TRBV12-3 or TRBV12-4 with TRBJ2-1; no clear D. This CDR3 has 13 residues. Trimming stripped 4 bases from V and 7 bases from J, with 11 bases between. Written as DNA, the CDR3 is TGTGCCAGCAGTTCCCAATACGGGAATGAGCAGTTCTTC. This encodes CASSSQYGNEQFF.

This chain links TRBV7-9 with TRBJ2-7; unclear D gene. The CDR3 extends over 12 amino acids. Trimming removed 2 bases from V and 7 bases from J, with 9 bases in between. Germline-derived CDR1 and CDR2 are SEHNR and FQNEAQ (reference sequence). The CDR3 loop is CASSLKETEQYF. CDR3 DNA: TGTGCCAGCAGCTTAAAAGAAACTGAGCAGTACTTC. The full variable domain, with the rest looked up from reference TRBV7-9 and TRBJ2-7, is DTGVSQNPRHKITKRGQNVTFRCDPISEHNRLYWYRQTLGQGPEFLTYFQNEAQLEKSRLLSDRFSAERPKGSFSTLEIQRTEQGDSAMYLCASSLKETEQYFGPGTRLTVT.